The 21 T cell receptor beta chains below come from one sample, sequenced in a study of CD8 T cells in ankylosing spondylitis. TCRdb reanalysed the 5' RACE reads using MiXCR and keeps one entry per CDR3 protein. The repertoire holds about 250,000 distinct CDR3 sequences, with roughly 18% as singletons. Sequencing used blood, either unsorted or a sorted T cell fraction (not recorded which). These receptors were taken from a male donor with ankylosing spondylitis or in good health (not recorded which).

This chain uses TRBV29-1 with TRBJ2-1; 10 positions agree with TRBD2. This CDR3 is 17 amino acids long. Germline loops: CDR1 SQVTM, CDR2 ANQGSEA. V shed 1 base and J 5 bases; nucleotides not matched to a gene: 11. CDR3 sequence reads: CSVEGTSSGSRDNEQFF. For the CDR3, the DNA is TGCAGCGTTGAAGGGACCTCTAGCGGGAGTAGGGACAATGAGCAGTTCTTC.

This chain joins TRBV4-1 and TRBJ2-1; 16 positions agree with TRBD2. This CDR3 region has 20 residues. V dropped 3 bases and J dropped 7; count of bases not matched to a gene: 15. Germline CDR1 MGHRA, CDR2 YSYEKL. The CDR3 DNA follows: TGCGCCAGCAGCCACCCCCGGTCTGGGACTAGCGGGAGGGCCCTTAATGAGCAGTTCTTC. Its protein is CASSHPRSGTSGRALNEQFF.

This clonotype turned up a few times. The chain employs TRBV4-1 and TRBJ2-3, with D possibly called TRBD1 or TRBD2 (5 bases each). The CDR3 runs 14 residues. Trimming removed 8 bases from V and 0 bases from J, with 12 bases in between. CDR1 and CDR2 from the germline V gene are MGHRA and YSYEKL. The CDR3 region has the DNA TGCGCCAGCGGGGCAGGGAGAAGCACAGATACGCAGTATTTT. Protein: CASGAGRSTDTQYF.

The table lists this clonotype with many counts. V gene TRBV4-2 combines with J gene TRBJ2-3, with TRBD2 matching over 8 bases. In germline, CDR1 is LGHNA, CDR2 YNFKEQ. The CDR3 sequence is 15 residues long. V was clipped by 6 bases and J by 2 bases; unmatched bases: 7. CDR3 loop: CASRLLAGNTDTQYF. The CDR3 DNA sequence: TGTGCCAGCAGGCTCCTAGCGGGCAACACAGATACGCAGTATTTT.

The rearrangement joins TRBV4-1 to TRBJ2-7; 7 positions match TRBD2. V lost 1 base, J lost 3 bases, and 6 bases stayed unmatched. Germline CDR1 is MGHRA and CDR2 is YSYEKL. CDR3 length: 15 residues. CDR3 amino acids: CASSQVGGLDYEQYF. The CDR3 DNA reads TGCGCCAGCAGCCAAGTCGGCGGACTAGACTACGAGCAGTACTTC.

This clonotype turned up a few times. The chain recombines TRBV28 with TRBJ2-7; D not resolved. Germline lookup yields CDR1 MDHEN and CDR2 SYDVKM. The V gene lost 1 base and the J gene lost 3 bases, with 13 bases spanning the gap. CDR3 length: 15 residues. CDR3 DNA: TGTGCCAGCAGTTTATACGTCCAGCTAGGCTACGAGCAGTACTTC. Translated, it gives CASSLYVQLGYEQYF.

This chain links TRBV12-2 with TRBJ2-6; the table assigns TRBD1, which was not confirmed against the DNA. TRBV12-2 is a pseudogene. The CDR3 has 20 residues. DNA of the CDR3: TGTGCAAGTCGCCCTAGTGGGGGCAGGGGGCCTGAAAATGGGGCCAACGTCCTGACTTTC. Translated, it gives CASRPSGGRGPENGANVLTF.

In this sample, this clonotype turned up a few times. CDR3 DNA: TGCAGTGCTCCGCCCCGGGACACGACCCGGGGGGCCAACGTCCTGACTTTC. This gives the protein CSAPPRDTTRGANVLTF. The V gene is TRBV20-1, the J gene TRBJ2-6; the D gene is possibly TRBD1 (6 bases). Germline V gene data show CDR1 as DFQATT and CDR2 as SNEGSKA (reference sequence). Trimming stripped 5 bases from V and 4 bases from J, with 21 bases between. CDR3 length equals 17 residues.

V usage is TRBV7-2 and J usage is TRBJ2-7, with unresolved D. The germline V and J ends were trimmed by 2 bases and 3 bases, with 8 bases remaining between them. The germline CDR1 and CDR2 sequences are SGHTA and FQGNSA. The CDR3 consists of 13 residues. For the CDR3, the DNA is TGTGCCAGCAGCTTAATCGGTTTCTACGAGCAGTACTTC. This sequence encodes CASSLIGFYEQYF.

The genes are TRBV30 and TRBJ2-3; no clear D gene. V dropped 4 bases and J dropped 5 bases, with 10 bases sitting between them. Germline-derived CDR1 and CDR2 are GTSNPN and SVGIG (reference sequence). The CDR3 is 12 residues long. CDR3 sequence reads: CAWNYGGDTQYF. The CDR3 region has the DNA TGTGCCTGGAACTACGGCGGAGATACGCAGTATTTT. Drawing the rest from reference TRBV30 and TRBJ2-3, the complete variable domain is SQTIHQWPATLVQPVGSPLSLECTVEGTSNPNLYWYRQAAGRGLQLLFYSVGIGQISSEVPQNLSASRPQDRQFILSSKKLLLSDSGFYLCAWNYGGDTQYFGPGTRLTVL.

The chain employs TRBV5-1 and TRBJ2-2, with 10 bases fitting TRBD1. The CDR3 is 16 residues long. Germline V gene sequence: CDR1 SGHRS, CDR2 YFSETQ. Trimming cost V 4 bases and J 1 base; bases outside gene matches: 4. The CDR3: CASSVGQGGNTGELFF. Here the CDR3 DNA reads TGCGCCAGCAGCGTCGGACAGGGGGGGAACACCGGGGAGCTGTTTTTT.

This clonotype was detected only a few times. This chain links TRBV9 with TRBJ1-2; 8 nucleotides agree with TRBD1. The CDR3 sequence is 13 residues long. Unmatched junction bases numbered 5, after V lost 2 bases and J lost 8 bases. CDR1 is SGDLS and CDR2 is YYNGEE in the germline V gene. The CDR3 sequence is CASSVTDREGYTF. For the CDR3, the DNA is TGTGCCAGCAGCGTGACGGACAGGGAGGGCTACACCTTC.

The V gene is TRBV19, the J gene TRBJ2-2; D ambiguous. Per the germline V gene, CDR1 is LNHDA and CDR2 is SQIVND (reference sequence). This CDR3 is 15 amino acids long. V was trimmed by 7 bases and J by 6 bases, leaving 18 bases between them. CDR3 sequence (DNA): TGTGCCAGTACCCCGTGGCCAGTCCATCCCGGGGAGCTGTTTTTT. Amino acid sequence: CASTPWPVHPGELFF.

The V gene is TRBV12-3 or TRBV12-4, the J gene TRBJ2-1; TRBD1 is a possible D gene (6 bases). The CDR3 consists of 15 residues. V was cut by 3 bases and J by 9 bases, with 18 bases left in between. For the CDR3, the DNA is TGTGCCAGCAGTTTGGCCGGGCAGGGGTGGGCTGAGCAGTTCTTC. Residues: CASSLAGQGWAEQFF.

This clonotype turned up a few times. The chain recombines TRBV5-1 with TRBJ2-1, with TRBD1 matching 7 bases. V was pared by 3 bases and J by 7 bases, with 22 bases of the junction left unmatched. Germline loops: CDR1 SGHRS, CDR2 YFSETQ. The CDR3 is made up of 19 amino acids. The chain's CDR3 is CASSSLLPGGVGQGNEQFF. CDR3 nucleotide sequence: TGCGCCAGCAGCTCTTTACTCCCAGGGGGAGTGGGCCAAGGAAATGAGCAGTTCTTC.

Details on this clonotype: Possible read error: a much larger clone is one base away. The gene calls are TRBV20-1 and TRBJ1-6; perhaps TRBD1 as D (6 bases). Germline V gene sequence: CDR1 DFQATT, CDR2 SNEGSKA (reference sequence). The CDR3 loop spans 17 amino acids. The CDR3 loop is CCASTGSRDFYNSPLHF. The CDR3 DNA reads TGCTGTGCTTCCACAGGGTCACGGGATTTCTATAATTCACCCCTCCACTTT.

Many counts were recorded for this clonotype. This chain connects TRBV29-1 to TRBJ2-5; 10 bases match TRBD2. The CDR3 covers 15 residues. The germline V gene encodes CDR1 SQVTM and CDR2 ANQGSEA. Trimming cost V 0 bases and J 1 base; bases outside gene matches: 2. The CDR3 loop reads CSVEDGLAAQETQYF. Written as DNA, the CDR3 is TGCAGCGTTGAAGACGGACTAGCGGCCCAAGAGACCCAGTACTTC. Combining the CDR3 with reference TRBV29-1 and TRBJ2-5 gives the whole variable domain SAVISQKPSRDICQRGTSLTIQCQVDSQVTMMFWYRQQPGQSLTLIATANQGSEATYESGFVIDKFPISRPNLTFSTLTVSNMSPEDSSIYLCSVEDGLAAQETQYFGPGTRLLVL.

This clonotype was seen a few times. CDR3 in amino acids: CASSHGDRGGETQYF. The CDR3 nucleotides read TGTGCCAGCAGTCACGGGGACAGGGGCGGGGAGACCCAGTACTTC. The chain carries TRBV12-3 or TRBV12-4 and TRBJ2-5; 10 bases agree with TRBD1. The CDR3 length is 15 residues. With 5 bases clipped from V and 5 bases from J, the junction kept 8 bases outside the gene matches.

The chain joins TRBV7-9 to TRBJ2-5, with D possibly being TRBD1 (6 bases). The CDR3 has 14 residues. Germline V gene sequence: CDR1 SEHNR, CDR2 FQNEAQ (reference sequence). V lost 3 bases and J 5 bases, leaving 13 bases between the germline ends. The CDR3 nucleotides are TGTGCCAGCAGCTTCACAGGGCCTCGGGAGACCCAGTACTTC. This encodes CASSFTGPRETQYF.

In its sample, this clonotype was seen a few times. The gene calls are TRBV25-1 and TRBJ2-1; D possibly corresponds to TRBD2 (6 bases). Trimming pared 2 bases from V and 1 base from J, leaving 12 bases between. The CDR3 is 16 amino acids. CDR1 and CDR2 from the germline V gene are MGHDK and SYGVNS. The CDR3 reads CASSEIGGPSYNEQFF. In DNA, the CDR3 is TGTGCCAGCAGTGAAATTGGAGGGCCTTCCTACAATGAGCAGTTCTTC.

The chain uses TRBV5-6 and TRBJ2-7, with TRBD1 matching over 9 bases. The trim removed 3 bases at V and 5 bases at J, leaving 6 bases unmatched. Germline V lookup: CDR1 SGHDT, CDR2 YYEEEE. There are 14 residues in the CDR3. The CDR3 reads CASSWGDRVHEQYF. Written as DNA, the CDR3 is TGTGCCAGCAGCTGGGGGGACAGGGTCCACGAGCAGTACTTC.